This TCR beta chain came from a study of T cell repertoires in cytomegalovirus infection. Study-level background: It can be stated that public TCR beta signatures indicated CMV infection as well as a matching HLA type. Study findings and constraints: HLA-C-restricted CMV-specific TCR beta clonotypes prevailed in the ex vivo response. Cumulative frequency of public TCR beta families picked out carriers of CMV plus the relevant HLA.

CDR1 and CDR2 from the germline V gene are SGHVS and FQNEAQ. V was cut by 3 bases and J by 4 bases, with 12 bases left in between. The CDR3 is 14 residues long. TCRdb re-called the reads with MiXCR, one entry per CDR3 protein. Of approximately 250,000 distinct CDR3 sequences in the sample, 22% are singletons; the top ten hold 15% to 20%. As to this clonotype: The target antigen is unknown.

The specimen was CD8+ T cells from PBMCs. The clonotype comes from a human donor in good health (CMV status not recorded). Some clones in this sample may be carry-over from other donors' samples. V is TRBV7-8 and J is TRBJ1-1, with D tentatively TRBD1 (5 bases). The CDR3 sequence: CASSFGARVTEAFF. CDR3 DNA: TGTGCCAGCAGCTTTGGGGCGCGAGTCACTGAAGCTTTCTTT. Full variable domain (outside the CDR3, taken from reference TRBV7-8 and TRBJ1-1): GAGVSQSPRYKVAKRGQDVALRCDPISGHVSLFWYQQALGQGPEFLTYFQNEAQLDKSGLPSDRFFAERPEGSVSTLKIQRTQQEDSAVYLCASSFGARVTEAFFGQGTRLTVV.